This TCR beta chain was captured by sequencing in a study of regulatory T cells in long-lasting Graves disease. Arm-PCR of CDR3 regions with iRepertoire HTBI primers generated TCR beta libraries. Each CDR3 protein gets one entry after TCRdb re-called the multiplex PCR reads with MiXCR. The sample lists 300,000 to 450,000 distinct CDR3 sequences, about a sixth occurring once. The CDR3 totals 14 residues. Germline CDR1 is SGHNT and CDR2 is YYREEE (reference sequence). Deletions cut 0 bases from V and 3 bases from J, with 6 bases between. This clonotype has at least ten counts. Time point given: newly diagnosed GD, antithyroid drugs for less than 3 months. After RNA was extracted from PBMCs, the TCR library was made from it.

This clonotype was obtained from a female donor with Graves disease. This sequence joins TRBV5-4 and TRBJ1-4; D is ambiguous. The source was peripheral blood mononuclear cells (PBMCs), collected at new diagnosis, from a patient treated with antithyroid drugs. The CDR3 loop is CASSLGDANEKLFF. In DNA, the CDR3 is TGTGCCAGCAGCTTGGGGGATGCTAATGAAAAACTGTTTTTT.